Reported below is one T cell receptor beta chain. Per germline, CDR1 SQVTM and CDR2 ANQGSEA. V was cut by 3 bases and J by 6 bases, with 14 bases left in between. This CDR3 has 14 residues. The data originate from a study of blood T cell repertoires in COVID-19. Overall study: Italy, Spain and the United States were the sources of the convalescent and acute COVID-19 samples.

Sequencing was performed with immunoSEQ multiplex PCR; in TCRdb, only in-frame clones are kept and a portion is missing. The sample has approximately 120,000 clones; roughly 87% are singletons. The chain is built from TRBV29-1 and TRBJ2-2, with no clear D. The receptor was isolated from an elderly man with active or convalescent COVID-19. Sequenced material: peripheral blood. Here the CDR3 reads CSVDIGDQAGELFF. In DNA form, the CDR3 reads TGCAGCGTTGATATCGGAGACCAAGCCGGGGAGCTGTTTTTT.